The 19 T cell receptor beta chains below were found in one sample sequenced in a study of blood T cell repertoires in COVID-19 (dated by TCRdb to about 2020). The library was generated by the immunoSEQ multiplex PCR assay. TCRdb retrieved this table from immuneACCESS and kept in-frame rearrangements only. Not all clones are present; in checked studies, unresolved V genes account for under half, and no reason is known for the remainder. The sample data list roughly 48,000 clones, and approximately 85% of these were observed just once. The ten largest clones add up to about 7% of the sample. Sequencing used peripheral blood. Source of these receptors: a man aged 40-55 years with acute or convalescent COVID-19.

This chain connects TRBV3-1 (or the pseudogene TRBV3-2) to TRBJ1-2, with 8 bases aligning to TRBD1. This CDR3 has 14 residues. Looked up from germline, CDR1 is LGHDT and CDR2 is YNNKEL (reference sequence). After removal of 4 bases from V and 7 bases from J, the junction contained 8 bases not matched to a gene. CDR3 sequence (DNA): TGTGCCAGCAGCCTGGACAGGGTGACAGGTGGCTACACCTTC. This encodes CASSLDRVTGGYTF.

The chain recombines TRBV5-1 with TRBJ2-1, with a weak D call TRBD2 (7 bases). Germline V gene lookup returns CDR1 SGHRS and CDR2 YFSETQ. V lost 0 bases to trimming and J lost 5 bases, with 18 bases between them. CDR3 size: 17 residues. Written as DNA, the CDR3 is TGCGCCAGCAGCTTGGCCTACTTGGGAGGGGGGGACAATGAGCAGTTCTTC. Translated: CASSLAYLGGGDNEQFF.

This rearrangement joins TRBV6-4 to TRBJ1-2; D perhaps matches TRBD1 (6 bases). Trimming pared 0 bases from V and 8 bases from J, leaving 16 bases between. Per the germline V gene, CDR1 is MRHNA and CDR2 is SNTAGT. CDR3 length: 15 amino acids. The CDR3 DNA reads TGTGCCAGCAGTGACTCGATCAAGGGGGTAAGAGGCTACACCTTC. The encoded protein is CASSDSIKGVRGYTF.

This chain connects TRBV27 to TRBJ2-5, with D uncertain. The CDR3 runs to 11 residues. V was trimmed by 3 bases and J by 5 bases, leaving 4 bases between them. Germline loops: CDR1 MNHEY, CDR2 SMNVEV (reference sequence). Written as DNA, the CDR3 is TGTGCCAGCAGTTTGTCGGAGACCCAGTACTTC. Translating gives CASSLSETQYF.

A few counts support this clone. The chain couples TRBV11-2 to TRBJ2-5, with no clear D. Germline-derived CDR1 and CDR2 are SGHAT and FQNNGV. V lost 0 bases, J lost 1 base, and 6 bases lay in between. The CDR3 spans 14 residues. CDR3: CASSLEPSQETQYF. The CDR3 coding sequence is TGTGCCAGCAGCTTAGAACCGAGCCAAGAGACCCAGTACTTC.

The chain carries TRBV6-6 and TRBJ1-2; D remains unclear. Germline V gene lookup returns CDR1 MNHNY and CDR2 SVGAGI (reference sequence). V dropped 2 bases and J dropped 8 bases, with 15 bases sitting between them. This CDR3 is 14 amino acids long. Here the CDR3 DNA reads TGTGCCAGCAGTTACGGTGGCCCCCCGGGGGGCTACACCTTC. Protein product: CASSYGGPPGGYTF.

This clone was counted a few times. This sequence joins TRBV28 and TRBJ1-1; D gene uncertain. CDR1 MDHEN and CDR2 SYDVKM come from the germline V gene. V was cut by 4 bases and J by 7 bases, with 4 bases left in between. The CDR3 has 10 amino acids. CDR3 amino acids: CASSSIEAFF. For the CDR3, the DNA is TGTGCCAGCAGTTCTATTGAAGCTTTCTTT.

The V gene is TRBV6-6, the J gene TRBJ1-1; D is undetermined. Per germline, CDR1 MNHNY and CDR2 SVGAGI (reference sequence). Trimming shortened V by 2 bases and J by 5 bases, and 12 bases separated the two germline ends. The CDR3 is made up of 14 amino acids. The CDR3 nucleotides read TGTGCCAGCAGTTACGCGGCGGGTGGGACTGAAGCTTTCTTT. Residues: CASSYAAGGTEAFF.

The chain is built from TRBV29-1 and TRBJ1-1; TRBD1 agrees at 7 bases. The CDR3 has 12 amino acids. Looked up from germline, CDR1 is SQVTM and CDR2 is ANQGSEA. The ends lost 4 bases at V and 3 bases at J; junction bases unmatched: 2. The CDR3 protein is CSVGDSYTEAFF. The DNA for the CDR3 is TGCAGCGTTGGGGACAGCTACACTGAAGCTTTCTTT.

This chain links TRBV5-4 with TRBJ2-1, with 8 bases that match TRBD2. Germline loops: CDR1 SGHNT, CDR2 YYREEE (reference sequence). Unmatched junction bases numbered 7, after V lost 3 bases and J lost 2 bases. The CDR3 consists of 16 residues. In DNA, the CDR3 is TGTGCCAGCAGCTGGGGCGGAGCGGGGGCCTACAATGAGCAGTTCTTC. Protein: CASSWGGAGAYNEQFF. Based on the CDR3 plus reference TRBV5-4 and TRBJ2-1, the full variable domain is ETGVTQSPTHLIKTRGQQVTLRCSSQSGHNTVSWYQQALGQGPQFIFQYYREEENGRGNFPPRFSGLQFPNYSSELNVNALELDDSALYLCASSWGGAGAYNEQFFGPGTRLTVL.

Here the CDR3 DNA reads TGTGCCAGCAGCTCAGGACAGCCAGGATCTGAAAAACTGTTTTTT. It yields the protein CASSSGQPGSEKLFF. The chain couples TRBV5-5 to TRBJ1-4; TRBD1 might be the D (6 bases). The CDR3 runs 15 residues. Germline CDR1 reads SGHKS; CDR2 reads YYEKEE (reference sequence). Deletions cut 3 bases from V and 7 bases from J, with 16 bases between.

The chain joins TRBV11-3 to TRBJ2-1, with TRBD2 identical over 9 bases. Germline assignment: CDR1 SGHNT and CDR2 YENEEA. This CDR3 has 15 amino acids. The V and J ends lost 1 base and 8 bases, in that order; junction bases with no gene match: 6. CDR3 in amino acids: CASSLAAGGLYEQFF. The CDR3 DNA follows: TGTGCCAGCAGCTTAGCGGCGGGGGGGCTCTATGAGCAGTTCTTC.

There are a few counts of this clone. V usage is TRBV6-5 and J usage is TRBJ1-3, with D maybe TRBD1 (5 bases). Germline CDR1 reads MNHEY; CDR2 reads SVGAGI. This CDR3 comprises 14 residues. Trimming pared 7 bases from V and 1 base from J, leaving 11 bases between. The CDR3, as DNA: TGTGCCAGCAAGTCACAGGAGTCTGGAAACACCATATATTTT. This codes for CASKSQESGNTIYF.

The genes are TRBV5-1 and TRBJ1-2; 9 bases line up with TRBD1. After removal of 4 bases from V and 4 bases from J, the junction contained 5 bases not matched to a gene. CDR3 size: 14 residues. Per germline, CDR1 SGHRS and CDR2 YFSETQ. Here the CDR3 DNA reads TGCGCCAGCAGCCCTGGGACAGGGACCTATGGCTACACCTTC. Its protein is CASSPGTGTYGYTF.

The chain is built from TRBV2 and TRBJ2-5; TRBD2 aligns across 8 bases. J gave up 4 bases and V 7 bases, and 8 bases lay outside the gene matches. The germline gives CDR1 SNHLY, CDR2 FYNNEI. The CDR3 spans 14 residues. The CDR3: CASKLGTSVETQYF. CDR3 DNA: TGTGCCAGCAAATTGGGGACTAGTGTAGAGACCCAGTACTTC.

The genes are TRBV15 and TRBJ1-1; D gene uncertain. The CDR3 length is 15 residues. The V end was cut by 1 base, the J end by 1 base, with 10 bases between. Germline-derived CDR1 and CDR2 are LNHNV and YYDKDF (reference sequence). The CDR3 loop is CATSRGEGGNTEAFF. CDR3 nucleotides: TGTGCCACCAGCAGAGGTGAGGGAGGGAACACTGAAGCTTTCTTT.

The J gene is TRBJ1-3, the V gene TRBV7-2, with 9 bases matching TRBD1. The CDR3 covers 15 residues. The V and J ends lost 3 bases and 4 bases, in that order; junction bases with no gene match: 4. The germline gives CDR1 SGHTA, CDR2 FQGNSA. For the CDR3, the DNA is TGTGCCAGCAGCTTTTCCGGGACAGGGGGAAACACCATATATTTT. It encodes CASSFSGTGGNTIYF.

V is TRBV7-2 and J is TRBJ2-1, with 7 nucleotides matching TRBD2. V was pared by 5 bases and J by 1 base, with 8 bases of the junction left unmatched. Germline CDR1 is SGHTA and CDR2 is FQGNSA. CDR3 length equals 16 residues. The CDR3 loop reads CASSPPSGLSYNEQFF. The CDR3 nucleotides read TGTGCCAGCAGCCCTCCTAGCGGTCTTTCCTACAATGAGCAGTTCTTC.

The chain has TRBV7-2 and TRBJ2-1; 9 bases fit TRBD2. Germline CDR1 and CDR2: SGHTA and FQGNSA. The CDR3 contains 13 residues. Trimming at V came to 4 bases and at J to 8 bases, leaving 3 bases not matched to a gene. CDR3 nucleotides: TGTGCCAGCAGCTACCAGCGGGGGGATGAGCAGTTCTTC. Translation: CASSYQRGDEQFF. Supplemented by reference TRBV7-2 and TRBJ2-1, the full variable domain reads GAGVSQSPSNKVTEKGKDVELRCDPISGHTALYWYRQSLGQGLEFLIYFQGNSAPDKSGLPSDRFSAERTGGSVSTLTIQRTQQEDSAVYLCASSYQRGDEQFFGPGTRLTVL.